The text below deals with one T cell receptor beta chain. This clone was recorded a few times. This clone's antigen is unknown. Base-call qualities are not available, and no considerably larger clone is one nucleotide away. A single peripheral blood draw of around 120 mL on average was collected from each donor into heparinised tubes. Using a panel that included CD45RO, CCR7, CD25, CD127, CD95 and CD27, naive, central memory, regulatory and stem cell-like memory CD4+ T cells were sorted on a BD FACSAria II. Every sorted population had a purity above 95%. PBMCs were isolated immediately by Lymphoprep density gradient centrifugation and stained directly without culture. So that batch effects would be minimized, each experiment stained and sorted samples in pairs, pairing one healthy donor with one patient. The data belong to a study of beta chain features in type 1 diabetes (dated by TCRdb to the late 2010s). With respect to the entire study: Patients and healthy donors did not differ in mean age, gender distribution, total cell number or subset yield. Across all samples, approximately 100 million sorted cells were examined, and cell number per subset correlated strongly with RNA yield. In the study, TCRB repertoires of sorted circulating CD4+ T cell subsets from recently diagnosed type 1 diabetes patients were compared with those of matched healthy donors. Regulatory and stem cell-like memory subsets were isolated from only 8 patients and roughly 8 healthy donors, whereas naive and central memory subsets came from all 30 or so donors. Points the paper makes about the study in general: Because the HLA sub-analyses included only small numbers of individuals, any influence of HLA type on TCRB rearrangement was left unresolved. A moderate but significant shortening of TCRB CDR3 length was observed in type 1 diabetes patients in all four CD4+ subsets. PCR might favor shorter templates, but patient and control samples were amplified and corrected together, so any skew would affect both groups equally. Because cDNA rather than genomic DNA was sequenced, highly expressing activated cells could have been over-represented, although no difference in activation and CD3 levels was found between groups. Naive, central memory and regulatory TCRB repertoires appeared to be more alike among patients than among healthy donors. At VDJ recombination sites, type 1 diabetes patients had fewer insertions and more deleted nucleotides, which implies abnormalities in thymic rearrangement.

Counted from cysteine to phenylalanine, this CDR3 has 17 amino acids. The sequence is cut down to CDR3 DNA, 51 bases in frame from base 1. As encoded in the germline V gene, CDR1 is SGHRS while CDR2 is YFSETQ. Relative to germline, V is missing 3 bases and J is missing 3 bases, with 12 bases of the junction outside any gene match. All of the isolated RNA was reverse transcribed with the High Capacity cDNA Reverse Transcription Kit, so expressed TCRB transcripts were sequenced. Deep immunoSEQ sequencing was performed on naive, central memory and regulatory T cell samples, with an average of roughly 3.3 million total reads per sample. Sorted cells were lysed in RLT buffer, and RNA was extracted using DNase-treated RNeasy Micro or Mini kits according to cell number. To prevent cross-contamination, every cell subset was processed on its own, while patient and healthy donor samples were processed together. TCRB sequences were amplified from cDNA with the immunoSEQ multiplex PCR, producing 87-bp fragments spanning the CDR3 region. Sequencing of the amplicons was done on the Illumina HiSeq platform. As for the original processing: Synthetic template baselines were used to correct PCR bias computationally, reads within Hamming distance 2 were collapsed together, and singletons that could not be merged were discarded. Reads were aligned against IMGT to assign V, D and J genes, CDR3 length and insertions or deletions at six rearrangement sites. Within each subset, clonotype counts were normalized to sorted cell number, after which true diversity and Gini coefficients were computed with the tcR R package. The overlap coefficient, calculated on TCRB nucleotide sequences, was used to quantify repertoire sharing. Out-of-frame TCRB sequences from naive cells were analyzed to stand in for the pre-selection repertoire. Here the immuneACCESS table is served through TCRdb, limited to in-frame sequences with V and J called. Missing clones are a known gap in these copies; in checked studies unresolved V genes cover under half, and the rest lacks a known reason. V and J calls and clone size are those listed in that table; D and trimming were worked out from the DNA. This sample gives 300,000 to 350,000 clones in total; less than 15% of them show up just once. The ten largest clones represent 0.013% to 0.015% of the sample.

Rearrangement joined TRBV5-1 to TRBJ2-3, with 8 junctional bases fitting TRBD1. Sequenced: naive CD4+ T cells from blood. Read against the paper, the sample's cell subset or site label means: true naive CD4+ T cells. The TCR sequence derives from a woman between 18 and 30 years old with type 1 diabetes. CDR3 sequence: CASSSGQGTPRTDTQYF. The bases are TGCGCCAGCAGCTCAGGACAGGGCACGCCTCGTACAGATACGCAGTATTTT.